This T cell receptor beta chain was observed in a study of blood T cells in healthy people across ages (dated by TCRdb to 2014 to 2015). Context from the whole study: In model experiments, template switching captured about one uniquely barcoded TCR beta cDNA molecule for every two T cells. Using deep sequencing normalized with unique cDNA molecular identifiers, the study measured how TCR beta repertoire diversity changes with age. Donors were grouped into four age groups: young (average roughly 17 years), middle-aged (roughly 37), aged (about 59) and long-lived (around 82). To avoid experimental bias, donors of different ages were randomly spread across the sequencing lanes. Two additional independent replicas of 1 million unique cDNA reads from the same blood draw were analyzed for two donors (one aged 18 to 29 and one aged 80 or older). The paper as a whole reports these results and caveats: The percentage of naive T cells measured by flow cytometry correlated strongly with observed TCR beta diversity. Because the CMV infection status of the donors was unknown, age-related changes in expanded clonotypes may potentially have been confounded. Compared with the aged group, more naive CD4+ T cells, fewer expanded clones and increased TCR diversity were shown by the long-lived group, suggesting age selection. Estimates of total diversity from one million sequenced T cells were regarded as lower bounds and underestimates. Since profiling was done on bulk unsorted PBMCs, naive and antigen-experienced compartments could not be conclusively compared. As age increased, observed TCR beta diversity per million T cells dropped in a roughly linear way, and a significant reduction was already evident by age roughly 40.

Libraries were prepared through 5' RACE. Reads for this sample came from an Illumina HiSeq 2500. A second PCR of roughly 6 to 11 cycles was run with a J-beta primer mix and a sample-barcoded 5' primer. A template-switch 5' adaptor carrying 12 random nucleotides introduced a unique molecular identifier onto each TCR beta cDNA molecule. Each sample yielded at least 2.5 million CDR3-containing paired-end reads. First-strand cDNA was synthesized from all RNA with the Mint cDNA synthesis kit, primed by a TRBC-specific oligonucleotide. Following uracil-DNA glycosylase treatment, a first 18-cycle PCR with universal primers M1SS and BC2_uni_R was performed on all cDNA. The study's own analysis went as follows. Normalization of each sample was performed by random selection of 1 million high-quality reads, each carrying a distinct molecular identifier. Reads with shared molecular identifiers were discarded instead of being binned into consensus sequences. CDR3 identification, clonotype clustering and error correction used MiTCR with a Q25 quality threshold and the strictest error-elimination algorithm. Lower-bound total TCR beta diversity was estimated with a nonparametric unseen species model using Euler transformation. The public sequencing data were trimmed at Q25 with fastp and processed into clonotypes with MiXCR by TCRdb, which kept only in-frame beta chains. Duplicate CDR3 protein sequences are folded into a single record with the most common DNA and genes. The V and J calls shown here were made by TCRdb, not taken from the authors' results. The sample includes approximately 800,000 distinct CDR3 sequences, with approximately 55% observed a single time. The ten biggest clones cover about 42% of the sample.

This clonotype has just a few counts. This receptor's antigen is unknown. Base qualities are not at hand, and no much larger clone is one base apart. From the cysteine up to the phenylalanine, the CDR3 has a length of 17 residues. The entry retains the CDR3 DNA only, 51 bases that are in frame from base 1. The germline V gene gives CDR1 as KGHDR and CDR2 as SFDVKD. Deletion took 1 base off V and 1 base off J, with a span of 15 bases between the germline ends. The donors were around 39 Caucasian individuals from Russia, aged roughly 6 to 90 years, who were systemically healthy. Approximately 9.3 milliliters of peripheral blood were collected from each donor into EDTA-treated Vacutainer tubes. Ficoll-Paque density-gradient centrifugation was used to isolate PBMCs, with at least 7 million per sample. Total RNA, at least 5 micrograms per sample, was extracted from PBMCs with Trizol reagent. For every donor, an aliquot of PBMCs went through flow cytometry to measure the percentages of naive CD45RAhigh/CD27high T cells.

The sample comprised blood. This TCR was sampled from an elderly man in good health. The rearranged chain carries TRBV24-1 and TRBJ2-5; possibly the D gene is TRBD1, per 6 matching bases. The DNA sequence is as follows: TGTGCCACCAGTGATTTCGGGTCCAGGGGCGTCCAAGAGACCCAGTACTTC. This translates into CATSDFGSRGVQETQYF.